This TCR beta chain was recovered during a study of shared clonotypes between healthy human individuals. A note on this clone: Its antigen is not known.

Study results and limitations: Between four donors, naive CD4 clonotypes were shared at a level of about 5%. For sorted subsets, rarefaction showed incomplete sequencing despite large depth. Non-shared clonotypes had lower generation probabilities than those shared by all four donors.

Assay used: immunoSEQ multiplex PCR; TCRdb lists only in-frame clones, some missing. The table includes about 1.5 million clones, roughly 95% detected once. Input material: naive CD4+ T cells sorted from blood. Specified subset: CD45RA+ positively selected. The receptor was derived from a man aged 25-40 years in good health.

The CDR3 reads CASSSSQGIFYEQYF. The CDR3 nucleotides read TGTGCCAGCAGCTCGTCACAGGGGATTTTCTACGAGCAGTACTTC. This chain links TRBV5-4 with TRBJ2-7; TRBD1 matches at 7 bases. From germline, CDR1 is SGHNT and CDR2 YYREEE (reference sequence). The CDR3 spans 15 residues. J lost 3 bases, V lost 3 bases, and 9 bases had no gene match.